Here is one T cell receptor (beta chain) with its context. The antigen remains undetermined. This specimen belongs to a study of T cell responses to AZD1222 COVID-19 vaccine. For the study at large: Researchers grouped second doses given at about 4 or about 12 weeks into one pool. Broader study findings: The repertoires were collected only after the peak T cell response. Reportedly, nearly half of unique spike TCRs recognized epitopes outside B.1.351/B.1.1.7 mutations. Females made up more of the donors, who were largely white British, and clonal diversity may have come out too low.

V lost 3 bases, J lost 2 bases, and 13 bases stayed unmatched. CDR3 length: 19 residues. Germline V lookup: CDR1 KGHDR, CDR2 SFDVKD. The protocol was immunoSEQ multiplex PCR, while the TCRdb copy is restricted to in-frame clones and leaves out a portion. The sample lists 90,000 to 120,000 clones; 89% were seen once. The specimen comprised peripheral blood, sampled on day 0 of AZD1222 vaccination. The sequence derives from an adult in good health. The chain is built from TRBV24-1 and TRBJ2-7; 12 bases fit TRBD2. CDR3 bases: TGTGCCACCAGTGATGCCTCCGCCGGGACTAGCGGGTCTACCTACGAGCAGTACTTC. It codes for CATSDASAGTSGSTYEQYF.